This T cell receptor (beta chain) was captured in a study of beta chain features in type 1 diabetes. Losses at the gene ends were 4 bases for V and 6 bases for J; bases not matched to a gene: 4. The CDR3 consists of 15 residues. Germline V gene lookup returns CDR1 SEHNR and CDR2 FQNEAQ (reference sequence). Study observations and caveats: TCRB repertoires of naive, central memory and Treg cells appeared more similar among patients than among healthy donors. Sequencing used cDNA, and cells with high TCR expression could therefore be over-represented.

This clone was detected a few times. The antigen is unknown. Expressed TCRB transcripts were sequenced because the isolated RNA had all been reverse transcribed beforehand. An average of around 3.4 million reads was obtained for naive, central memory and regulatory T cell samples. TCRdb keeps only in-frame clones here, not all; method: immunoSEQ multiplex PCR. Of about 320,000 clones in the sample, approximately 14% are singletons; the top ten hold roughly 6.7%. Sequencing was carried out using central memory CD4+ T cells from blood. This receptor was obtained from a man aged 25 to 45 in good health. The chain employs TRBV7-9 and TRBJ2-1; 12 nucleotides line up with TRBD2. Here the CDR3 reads CASSWTSGVTNEQFF. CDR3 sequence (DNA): TGTGCCAGCAGCTGGACTAGCGGGGTTACCAATGAGCAGTTCTTC. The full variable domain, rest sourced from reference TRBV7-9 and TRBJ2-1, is DTGVSQNPRHKITKRGQNVTFRCDPISEHNRLYWYRQTLGQGPEFLTYFQNEAQLEKSRLLSDRFSAERPKGSFSTLEIQRTEQGDSAMYLCASSWTSGVTNEQFFGPGTRLTVL.